The clone carrying this TCR beta chain has only a few counts. Its target is not known. This sample was taken from a study of early T cells in non-severe SARS-CoV-2 infection. Study-wide context: It was bulk RNA from unsorted whole blood that was sequenced, and the chains were unpaired.

Individual cDNA molecules received unique molecular identifiers. Each CDR3 protein gets one entry after TCRdb re-called the 5' RACE reads with MiXCR. The table includes fewer than 65,000 distinct CDR3 sequences, about a tenth detected once. Study-wide results and caveats: The study's VDJdb matching favored anti-spike CD8 responses and missed private and CD4 specificities.

The germline CDR1 and CDR2 sequences are MDHEN and SYDVKM. The CDR3 has 16 amino acids. The V gene end was trimmed by 5 bases and the J gene end by 3 bases; junction bases not matched to a gene: 12. The gene calls are TRBV28 and TRBJ2-5, with 7 bases identical to TRBD2. The clonotype comes from an adult who was a healthcare worker with PCR-confirmed SARS-CoV-2 infection or an uninfected control (not recorded which). The source material was whole blood. The CDR3 protein is CASSIEGSGLEETQYF. DNA of the CDR3: TGTGCCAGCAGTATTGAGGGGTCCGGACTAGAAGAGACCCAGTACTTC.